This TCR beta chain was captured in a study of blood T cells in healthy people across ages. Overall study context: Roughly one uniquely barcoded beta molecule per two T cells was captured.

Findings and caveats of the study: Estimates of diversity drawn from one million T cells were considered underestimates.

A second PCR of roughly 7 to 11 cycles used a sample-barcoded 5' primer and a J-beta primer mix. TCRdb ran MiXCR on the 5' RACE reads and lists one entry per CDR3 protein. The sample has around 1.1 million distinct CDR3 sequences; less than 45% are singletons. Remarks on this clonotype: Its antigen is not identified.

CDR1 is KGHDR and CDR2 is SFDVKD in the germline V gene. The CDR3 consists of 14 residues. With 0 bases removed from V and 4 bases from J, the gap between germline ends came to 8 bases. The sequencing sample was made of blood. The gene calls are TRBV24-1 and TRBJ1-1; the D is unclear. This TCR derives from a man between 18 and 29 years old in good health. The CDR3 nucleotides are TGTGCCACCAGTGATTTGCAAAAGGGCACTGAAGCTTTCTTT. Its translation: CATSDLQKGTEAFF.